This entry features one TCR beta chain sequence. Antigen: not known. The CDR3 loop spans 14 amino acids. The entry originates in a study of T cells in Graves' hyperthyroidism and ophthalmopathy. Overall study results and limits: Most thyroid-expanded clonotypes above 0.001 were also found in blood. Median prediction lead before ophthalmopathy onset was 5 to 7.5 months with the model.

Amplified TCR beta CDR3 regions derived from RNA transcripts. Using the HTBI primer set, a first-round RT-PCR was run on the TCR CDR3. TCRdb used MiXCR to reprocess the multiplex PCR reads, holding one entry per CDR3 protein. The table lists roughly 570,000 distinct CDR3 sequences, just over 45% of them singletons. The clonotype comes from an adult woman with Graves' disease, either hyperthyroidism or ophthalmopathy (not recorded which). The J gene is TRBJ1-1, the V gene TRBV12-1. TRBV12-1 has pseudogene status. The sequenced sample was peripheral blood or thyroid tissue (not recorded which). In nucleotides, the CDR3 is TGTGCCAGCAGTCTTTGGGATACGAACACTGAAGCTTTCTTT. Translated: CASSLWDTNTEAFF.